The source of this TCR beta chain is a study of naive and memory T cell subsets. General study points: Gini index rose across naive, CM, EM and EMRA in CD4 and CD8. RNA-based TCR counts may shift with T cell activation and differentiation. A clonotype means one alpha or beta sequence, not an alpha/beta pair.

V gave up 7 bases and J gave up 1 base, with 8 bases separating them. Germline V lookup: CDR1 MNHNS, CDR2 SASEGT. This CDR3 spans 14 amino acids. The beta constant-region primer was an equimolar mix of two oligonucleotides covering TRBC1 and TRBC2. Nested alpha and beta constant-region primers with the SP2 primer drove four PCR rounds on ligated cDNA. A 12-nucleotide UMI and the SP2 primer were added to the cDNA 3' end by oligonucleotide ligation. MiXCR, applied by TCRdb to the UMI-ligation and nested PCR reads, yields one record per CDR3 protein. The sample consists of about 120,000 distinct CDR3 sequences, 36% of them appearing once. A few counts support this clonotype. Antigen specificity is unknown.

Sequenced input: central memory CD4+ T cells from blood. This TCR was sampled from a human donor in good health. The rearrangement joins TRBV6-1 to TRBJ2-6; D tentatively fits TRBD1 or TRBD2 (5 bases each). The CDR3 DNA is TGTGCCAGCAACGAGGGGTCTGGGGCCAACGTCCTGACTTTC. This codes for CASNEGSGANVLTF.